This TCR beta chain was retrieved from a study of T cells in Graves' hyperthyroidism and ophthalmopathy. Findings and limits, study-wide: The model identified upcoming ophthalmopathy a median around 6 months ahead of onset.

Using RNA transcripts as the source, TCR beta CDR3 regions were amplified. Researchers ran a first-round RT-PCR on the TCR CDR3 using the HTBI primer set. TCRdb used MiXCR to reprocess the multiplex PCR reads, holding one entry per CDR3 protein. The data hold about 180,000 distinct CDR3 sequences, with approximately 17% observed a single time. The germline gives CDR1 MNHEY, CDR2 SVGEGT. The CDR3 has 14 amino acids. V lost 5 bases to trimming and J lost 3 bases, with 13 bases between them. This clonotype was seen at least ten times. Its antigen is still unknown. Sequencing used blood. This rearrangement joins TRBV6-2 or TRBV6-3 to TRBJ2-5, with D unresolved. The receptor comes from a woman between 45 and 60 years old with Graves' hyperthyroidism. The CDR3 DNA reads TGTGCCAGCAGTCCGGGCTCCACCGAAGAGACCCAGTACTTC. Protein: CASSPGSTEETQYF.